What follows are 5 T cell receptor beta chains derived from one specimen sequenced in a study of cytomegalovirus exposure and HLA in healthy donors. The PCR used 60 Vbeta and 13 Jbeta primers. Generated by immunoSEQ multiplex PCR, the TCRdb table keeps only in-frame clones and is missing some. The repertoire consists of fewer than 150,000 clones, with approximately 77% occurring once and the leading ten covering around 2%. Sequenced input: PBMCs. The receptor source for this set is a man aged 25-45 years in good health and CMV-seronegative.

This clone has just a few counts. The genes are TRBV6-1 and TRBJ2-1; D perhaps matches TRBD2 (5 bases). In germline, CDR1 is MNHNS, CDR2 SASEGT. V lost 6 bases to trimming and J lost 7 bases, with 13 bases between them. This CDR3 spans 13 amino acids. The CDR3 here is CASRLMRENEQFF. CDR3 DNA: TGTGCCAGCAGGCTGATGAGGGAGAATGAGCAGTTCTTC.

The chain is built from TRBV25-1 and TRBJ2-5; 11 bases align to TRBD2. The CDR3 is 16 amino acids. Looked up from germline, CDR1 is MGHDK and CDR2 is SYGVNS. With V trimmed by 3 bases and J by 5 bases, 8 bases remained unmatched. DNA for the CDR3: TGTGCCAGCAGTGAGACTAGCGGGGATGGGGGGGAGACCCAGTACTTC. It codes for CASSETSGDGGETQYF.

The gene calls are TRBV9 and TRBJ2-1; 8 bases are a match to TRBD2. The trim removed 3 bases at V and 4 bases at J, leaving 9 bases unmatched. Germline V gene sequence: CDR1 SGDLS, CDR2 YYNGEE. The CDR3 length is 16 residues. The CDR3 DNA follows: TGTGCCAGCAGCGCACAGGGTAGCGGGGATTACAATGAGCAGTTCTTC. This codes for CASSAQGSGDYNEQFF.

The J gene is TRBJ2-5, the V gene TRBV11-2, with TRBD2 as a possible D gene (6 bases). Germline CDR1 reads SGHAT; CDR2 reads FQNNGV. The CDR3 runs 14 residues. Trimming left V 3 bases short and J 7 bases short, with 15 bases between. CDR3 amino acids: CASSLGGEETTQYF. CDR3 coding DNA: TGTGCCAGCAGCTTGGGGGGAGAGGAAACGACCCAGTACTTC.

This chain links TRBV6-6 with TRBJ1-4; D is unclear. The CDR3 spans 13 residues. Trimming pared 6 bases from V and 3 bases from J, leaving 8 bases between. Germline-derived CDR1 and CDR2 are MNHNY and SVGAGI (reference sequence). CDR3 residues: CASRLDSNEKLFF. CDR3 DNA sequence: TGTGCCAGCAGACTAGACTCTAATGAAAAACTGTTTTTT.